Each of the 14 T cell receptor beta chains below was sequenced from the same sample in a study of radiation and T cells in renal cell carcinoma. TCRdb's copy holds only in-frame clones and misses some; the assay was immunoSEQ multiplex PCR. Of more than 150,000 clones in the sample, approximately 88% were seen once. Time point meaning: blood 2 weeks post-SBRT. Specified treatment: 15 Gy SBRT to primary tumor, nephrectomy 4 weeks later. This specimen consisted of blood, obtained from a patient whose treatment included radiotherapy and nephrectomy. These receptors were collected from a woman aged 50 to 65 with renal cell carcinoma.

This clone appeared once. The chain combines TRBV6-6 with TRBJ1-3, with D possibly TRBD1 on 5 matching bases. CDR3 size: 16 residues. Germline values: CDR1 MNHNY, CDR2 SVGAGI (reference sequence). Trimming took 4 bases from V and 0 from J, leaving 13 bases between them. Written as DNA, the CDR3 is TGTGCCAGCAGTTCATTCGGGGCACGCTCTGGAAACACCATATATTTT. This encodes CASSSFGARSGNTIYF.

The chain links TRBV7-9 to TRBJ2-3, with 9 bases identical to TRBD2. Germline V CDR1 and CDR2: SEHNR, FQNEAQ (reference sequence). The J segment lost 3 bases and the V segment lost 1 base, leaving 8 bases of the junction unmatched. This CDR3 has 17 amino acids. This CDR3 reads CASSLESASGVTDTQYF. As DNA, the CDR3 is TGTGCCAGCAGCTTAGAGTCGGCTAGCGGGGTGACAGATACGCAGTATTTT. The variable domain in full, with the rest retrieved from reference TRBV7-9 and TRBJ2-3, is DTGVSQNPRHKITKRGQNVTFRCDPISEHNRLYWYRQTLGQGPEFLTYFQNEAQLEKSRLLSDRFSAERPKGSFSTLEIQRTEQGDSAMYLCASSLESASGVTDTQYFGPGTRLTVL.

This clone was seen just once. The genes are TRBV5-1 and TRBJ1-2; 9 nucleotides line up with TRBD1. Germline CDR1 reads SGHRS; CDR2 reads YFSETQ. The V gene end was trimmed by 6 bases and the J gene end by 5 bases; junction bases not matched to a gene: 8. CDR3 size: 14 residues. The chain's CDR3 is CASTSTGGIYGYTF. The CDR3 DNA sequence: TGCGCCAGCACTTCGACAGGGGGGATTTATGGCTACACCTTC.

The chain is built from TRBV5-8 and TRBJ2-3; D perhaps matches TRBD1 (6 bases). Per germline, CDR1 SGHTS and CDR2 YDEGEE. With 2 bases removed from V and 3 bases from J, the gap between germline ends came to 10 bases. The CDR3 is 14 residues long. This CDR3 reads CASSFWGPTDTQYF. The CDR3 DNA is TGTGCCAGCAGCTTTTGGGGGCCGACAGATACGCAGTATTTT.

The gene calls are TRBV2 and TRBJ2-3, with 8 nucleotides matching TRBD1. CDR3 size: 13 residues. The germline CDR1 and CDR2 sequences are SNHLY and FYNNEI. With V trimmed by 5 bases and J by 8 bases, 6 bases remained unmatched. This CDR3 reads CASSPGQELTQYF. The CDR3 DNA follows: TGTGCCAGCAGTCCGGGACAGGAGCTTACGCAGTATTTT. Variable domain in full (rest from reference TRBV2 and TRBJ2-3): EPEVTQTPSHQVTQMGQEVILRCVPISNHLYFYWYRQILGQKVEFLVSFYNNEISEKSEIFDDQFSVERPDGSNFTLKIRSTKLEDSAMYFCASSPGQELTQYFGPGTRLTVL.

The chain couples TRBV10-3 to TRBJ2-3, with no clear D. V gave up 5 bases and J gave up 4 bases, with 13 bases separating them. CDR3 length equals 14 residues. CDR1 and CDR2 from the germline V gene are ENHRY and SYGVKD. CDR3 amino acids: CAISTGVEADTQYF. The CDR3 nucleotides read TGTGCCATCAGTACTGGCGTCGAGGCAGATACGCAGTATTTT.

The chain joins TRBV11-1 to TRBJ2-6, with a possible D match to TRBD1 (5 bases). CDR1 and CDR2 from the germline V gene are SGHAT and FQDESV (reference sequence). V was shortened by 2 bases and J by 0 bases, with 11 bases between the two germline ends. The CDR3 totals 17 residues. The chain's CDR3 is CASSLNLQVSGANVLTF. The DNA for the CDR3 is TGTGCCAGCAGCTTAAATCTACAGGTCTCTGGGGCCAACGTCCTGACTTTC.

The chain joins TRBV7-2 to TRBJ1-2; D perhaps matches TRBD1 (6 bases). This CDR3 comprises 13 residues. Trimming cost V 2 bases and J 4 bases, with 8 bases left between them. Germline V gene lookup returns CDR1 SGHTA and CDR2 FQGNSA. CDR3 region: CASSLMTGYGYTF. The DNA of the CDR3 is TGTGCCAGCAGCTTAATGACAGGCTATGGCTACACCTTC.

The chain combines TRBV6-6 with TRBJ1-1; TRBD1 might be the D (6 bases). V gave up 7 bases and J gave up 3 bases, with 18 bases separating them. There are 15 residues in the CDR3. The germline V gene encodes CDR1 MNHNY and CDR2 SVGAGI (reference sequence). The CDR3 is CASTLIWGADTEAFF. The CDR3 DNA is TGTGCCAGCACTCTAATATGGGGGGCGGACACTGAAGCTTTCTTT.

V and J are TRBV20-1 and TRBJ2-5; 9 bases are shared with TRBD1. The V gene's germline CDR1 is DFQATT and CDR2 SNEGSKA (reference sequence). The CDR3 length is 11 residues. With 5 bases clipped from V and 12 bases from J, the junction kept 7 bases outside the gene matches. CDR3 in amino acids: CSADLRDREYF. CDR3 sequence (DNA): TGCAGTGCTGATCTCCGGGACAGGGAGTACTTC.

The chain couples TRBV9 to TRBJ2-7; 8 nucleotides agree with TRBD1. V lost 4 bases to trimming and J lost 0 bases; unmatched junction nucleotides: 3. From germline, CDR1 is SGDLS and CDR2 YYNGEE. This CDR3 comprises 14 residues. CDR3 sequence reads: CASSLDRDSYEQYF. The CDR3 DNA follows: TGTGCCAGCAGCTTGGACAGGGACTCCTACGAGCAGTACTTC.

The gene calls are TRBV7-3 and TRBJ2-3; D is possibly TRBD2 (6 bases). Germline V gene sequence: CDR1 SGHTA, CDR2 FQGTGA. Trimming left V 3 bases short and J 4 bases short, with 14 bases between. The length of the CDR3 is 15 residues. The CDR3 DNA is TGTGCCAGCAGCTTTCTAGCGCGGTCATCAGATACGCAGTATTTT. Its protein product is CASSFLARSSDTQYF. Using reference TRBV7-3 and TRBJ2-3 for the parts outside the CDR3, the full variable domain is GAGVSQTPSNKVTEKGKYVELRCDPISGHTALYWYRQSLGQGPEFLIYFQGTGAADDSGLPNDRFFAVRPEGSVSTLKIQRTERGDSAVYLCASSFLARSSDTQYFGPGTRLTVL.

J is TRBJ2-1 and V is TRBV9; 12 positions match TRBD1. The V segment lost 3 bases and the J segment 4 bases; nucleotides outside the gene matches: 8. The germline V gene encodes CDR1 SGDLS and CDR2 YYNGEE. The CDR3 covers 17 residues. CDR3 sequence reads: CASSEGQGAREYNEQFF. CDR3 nucleotides: TGTGCCAGCAGCGAGGGACAGGGGGCGCGGGAATACAATGAGCAGTTCTTC.

The V call is TRBV25-1, the J call TRBJ1-2; unclear D gene. Trimming left V 8 bases short and J 4 bases short, with 11 bases between. The CDR3 loop spans 12 amino acids. Germline values: CDR1 MGHDK, CDR2 SYGVNS. CDR3 region: CASLGPVYGYTF. The CDR3 region has the DNA TGTGCCAGCCTCGGGCCTGTCTATGGCTACACCTTC.